One TCR beta chain is described in this entry. The entry originates in a study of T cell responses to AZD1222 COVID-19 vaccine. The method was immunoSEQ multiplex PCR; TCRdb's version includes in-frame clones alone and lacks a portion of them. This repertoire shows more than 85,000 clones, approximately 87% found once; its top ten account for approximately 3.3%. Germline-derived CDR1 and CDR2 are LGHNT and FRNRAP. The CDR3 is 17 residues long. Deletions cut 0 bases from V and 3 bases from J, with 17 bases between. The input for sequencing was peripheral blood, taken on day 0 of AZD1222 vaccination. This TCR was sampled from an adult in good health. V gene TRBV12-5 combines with J gene TRBJ1-1, with unresolved D. CDR3 in amino acids: CASGLVIGGSGDTEAFF. The CDR3, as DNA: TGTGCTAGTGGTTTGGTAATCGGTGGGAGCGGGGACACTGAAGCTTTCTTT.